The 13 T cell receptor beta chains below were found in one sample sequenced in a study of blood T cell repertoires in COVID-19. The protocol was immunoSEQ multiplex PCR, while the TCRdb copy is restricted to in-frame clones and leaves out a portion. The repertoire consists of some 80,000 clones, with about three quarters occurring once and the leading ten covering around 9.4%. The sequencing sample was made of peripheral blood. The receptor source for this set is a human donor in a cohort sampled during active COVID-19.

The J gene is TRBJ1-4, the V gene TRBV24-1; unclear D gene. This CDR3 has 16 residues. Looked up from germline, CDR1 is KGHDR and CDR2 is SFDVKD. Deletions cut 2 bases from V and 3 bases from J, with 12 bases between. DNA of the CDR3: TGTGCCACCAGTGATTCCAGGTCTCCATCTAATGAAAAACTGTTTTTT. It specifies CATSDSRSPSNEKLFF.

This clone was found a few times. This chain joins TRBV11-3 and TRBJ1-1, with a possible D match to TRBD1 (6 bases). Trimming cost V 2 bases and J 1 base, with 8 bases left between them. The CDR3 totals 14 residues. Germline-derived CDR1 and CDR2 are SGHNT and YENEEA. CDR3 bases: TGTGCCAGCAGCTTACACAGGGCGAACACTGAAGCTTTCTTT. This gives the protein CASSLHRANTEAFF.

V and J are TRBV11-1 and TRBJ1-2; TRBD1 is a possible D gene (6 bases). Deletions cut 5 bases from V and 8 bases from J, with 15 bases between. The length of the CDR3 is 13 residues. From germline, CDR1 is SGHAT and CDR2 FQDESV (reference sequence). The CDR3 DNA follows: TGTGCCAGCAGCGTAAACAGGGAAGGGGGCTACACCTTC. Translating it yields CASSVNREGGYTF.

This chain joins TRBV7-2 and TRBJ1-1; D not certain. CDR3 length: 14 amino acids. Germline assignment: CDR1 SGHTA and CDR2 FQGNSA. Deletions cut 1 base from V and 3 bases from J, with 9 bases between. CDR3 nucleotide sequence: TGTGCCAGCAGCTTAGTGCGGCACTACACTGAAGCTTTCTTT. Translated, it gives CASSLVRHYTEAFF.

CDR3 protein: CASSSLRTGTGELFF. For the CDR3, the DNA is TGTGCCAGCAGCTCGCTTCGGACGGGAACCGGGGAGCTGTTTTTT. The chain joins TRBV7-9 to TRBJ2-2; maybe TRBD2 (5 bases). With 4 bases removed from V and 5 bases from J, the gap between germline ends came to 14 bases. CDR3 size: 15 residues. Per germline, CDR1 SEHNR and CDR2 FQNEAQ (reference sequence).

The rearrangement links TRBV6-6 to TRBJ1-6; possibly TRBD1 for D (5 bases). Trimming pared 4 bases from V and 9 bases from J, leaving 19 bases between. This CDR3 is built from 16 residues. Germline-derived CDR1 and CDR2 are MNHNY and SVGAGI (reference sequence). The DNA of the CDR3 is TGTGCCAGCAGTTCGCAGGGAGGAAGGGCGAGTTCACCCCTCCACTTT. Translated, it gives CASSSQGGRASSPLHF.

This chain connects TRBV19 to TRBJ1-1, with D possibly being TRBD1 (5 bases). The CDR3 consists of 13 residues. The V gene lost 6 bases and the J gene lost 6 bases, with 14 bases spanning the gap. Germline CDR1 and CDR2: LNHDA and SQIVND (reference sequence). CDR3 sequence reads: CASSYDSLAEAFF. DNA of the CDR3: TGTGCCAGTAGCTACGACAGCCTGGCTGAAGCTTTCTTT.

This chain joins TRBV4-3 and TRBJ1-3, with no clear D. From germline, CDR1 is LGHNA and CDR2 YSLEER. V shed 4 bases and J shed 2 bases, with 15 bases lying between them. The CDR3 length is 16 residues. The CDR3 here is CASSPQNPGAGNTIYF. For the CDR3, the DNA is TGCGCCAGCAGCCCTCAAAACCCAGGCGCTGGAAACACCATATATTTT.

The J gene is TRBJ2-1, the V gene TRBV18, with 13 bases fitting TRBD2. The CDR3 length is 14 residues. V was clipped by 4 bases and J by 10 bases; unmatched bases: 4. CDR1 is KGHSH, CDR2 LQKENI, per germline. For the CDR3, the DNA is TGTGCCAGCTCACACGGGACTAGCGGGGCGGAGCAGTTCTTC. Encoded protein: CASSHGTSGAEQFF. Looking up the rest from reference TRBV18 and TRBJ2-1 gives the full variable domain: NAGVMQNPRHLVRRRGQEARLRCSPMKGHSHVYWYRQLPEEGLKFMVYLQKENIIDESGMPKERFSAEFPKEGPSILRIQQVVRGDSAAYFCASSHGTSGAEQFFGPGTRLTVL.

The chain combines TRBV9 with TRBJ1-5, with D maybe TRBD1 (5 bases). Per germline, CDR1 SGDLS and CDR2 YYNGEE. The CDR3 loop spans 15 amino acids. Trimming stripped 0 bases from V and 3 bases from J, with 10 bases between. CDR3 sequence: CASSVGLQVNQPQHF. The CDR3 region has the DNA TGTGCCAGCAGCGTAGGGTTACAGGTCAATCAGCCCCAGCATTTT.

In this sample, this clone turned up a few times. V is TRBV5-1 and J is TRBJ2-7; 11 bases line up with TRBD1. Germline CDR1 SGHRS, CDR2 YFSETQ. The CDR3 is 18 residues long. The V gene end was trimmed by 2 bases and the J gene end by 3 bases; junction bases not matched to a gene: 13. Here the CDR3 DNA reads TGCGCCAGCAGCTTCGGTCGGACAGGGGGCTTCAATAGCTACGAGCAGTACTTC. Residues: CASSFGRTGGFNSYEQYF.

V usage is TRBV24-1 and J usage is TRBJ2-5, with D unclear. Looked up from germline, CDR1 is KGHDR and CDR2 is SFDVKD. The V and J ends lost 3 bases and 1 base respectively, with 11 bases between them. The CDR3 has 15 residues. The DNA for the CDR3 is TGTGCCACCAGTGATACTACCGGGTCCCAAGAGACCCAGTACTTC. Translation: CATSDTTGSQETQYF.

The V gene is TRBV12-3 or TRBV12-4, the J gene TRBJ1-2; 9 nucleotides agree with TRBD1. The CDR3 has 13 residues. The trim removed 5 bases at V and 6 bases at J, leaving 4 bases unmatched. The CDR3 DNA is TGTGCCAGCAGTCCGACAGGGGGGCATGGCTACACCTTC. Amino acids: CASSPTGGHGYTF.